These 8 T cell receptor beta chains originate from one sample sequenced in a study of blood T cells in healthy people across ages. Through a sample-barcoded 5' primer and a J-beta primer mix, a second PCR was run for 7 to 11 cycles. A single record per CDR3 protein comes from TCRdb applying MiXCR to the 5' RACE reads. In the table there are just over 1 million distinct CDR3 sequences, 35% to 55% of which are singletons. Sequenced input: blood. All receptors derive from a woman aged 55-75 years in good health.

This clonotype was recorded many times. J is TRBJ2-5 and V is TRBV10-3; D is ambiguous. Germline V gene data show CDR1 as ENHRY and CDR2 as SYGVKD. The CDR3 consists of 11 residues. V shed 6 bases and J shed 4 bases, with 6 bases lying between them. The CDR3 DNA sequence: TGTGCCATCAGAGAAGGAGAGACCCAGTACTTC. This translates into CAIREGETQYF.

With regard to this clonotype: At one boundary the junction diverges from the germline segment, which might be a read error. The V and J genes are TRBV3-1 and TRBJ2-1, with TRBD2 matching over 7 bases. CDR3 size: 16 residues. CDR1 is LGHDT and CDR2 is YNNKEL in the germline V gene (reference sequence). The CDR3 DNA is TGTGCCCGCAGCCGAAACCCTAGCGGAGCTCACAATGAGCAGTTCTTC. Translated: CARSRNPSGAHNEQFF.

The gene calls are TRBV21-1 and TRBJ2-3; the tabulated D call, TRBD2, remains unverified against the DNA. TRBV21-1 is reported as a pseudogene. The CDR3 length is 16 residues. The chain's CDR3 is CASSTCLAGGTDTQYF. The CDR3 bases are TGTGCCAGCAGCACCTGCCTAGCGGGGGGGACAGATACGCAGTATTTT.

The CDR3 nucleotides are TGCGCCAGCAGTGAGCCACATCCGAAGGGACTAGCGGGAGGTGAGCAGTTCTTC. It encodes CASSEPHPKGLAGGEQFF. The gene calls are TRBV10-1 and TRBJ2-1; 15 nucleotides agree with TRBD2. The J segment lost 9 bases and the V segment lost 2 bases, leaving 11 bases of the junction unmatched. The V gene's germline CDR1 is WNHNN and CDR2 SYGVQD (reference sequence). The length of the CDR3 is 18 residues.

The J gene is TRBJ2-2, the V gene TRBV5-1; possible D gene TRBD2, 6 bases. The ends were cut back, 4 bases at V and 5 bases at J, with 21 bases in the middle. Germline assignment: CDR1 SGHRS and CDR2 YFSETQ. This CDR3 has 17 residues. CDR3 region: CASSLHGMTRGTGELFF. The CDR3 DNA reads TGCGCCAGCAGCCTCCACGGGATGACCCGGGGGACCGGGGAGCTGTTTTTT. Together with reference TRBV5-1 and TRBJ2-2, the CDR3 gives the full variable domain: KAGVTQTPRYLIKTRGQQVTLSCSPISGHRSVSWYQQTPGQGLQFLFEYFSETQRNKGNFPGRFSGRQFSNSRSEMNVSTLELGDSALYLCASSLHGMTRGTGELFFGEGSRLTVL.

The chain's CDR3 is CASSLSGGYTIYF. The CDR3 nucleotides are TGTGCCAGCAGCTTATCAGGGGGATACACCATATATTTT. The chain employs TRBV7-2 and TRBJ1-3; 7 positions agree with TRBD1. The junction had 3 bases not matched to a gene; V was cut back by 2 bases and J by 8 bases. CDR1 is SGHTA and CDR2 is FQGNSA in the germline V gene. CDR3 size: 13 residues.

The CDR3 reads CASRGGVHEQFF. DNA for the CDR3: TGTGCCTCCAGGGGGGGGGTCCATGAGCAGTTCTTC. The V call is TRBV2, the J call TRBJ2-1, with D perhaps being TRBD1 or TRBD2 (7 bases each). V lost 11 bases to trimming and J lost 8 bases, with 16 bases between them. The CDR3 sequence is 12 residues long. The germline V gene has CDR1 SNHLY and CDR2 FYNNEI.

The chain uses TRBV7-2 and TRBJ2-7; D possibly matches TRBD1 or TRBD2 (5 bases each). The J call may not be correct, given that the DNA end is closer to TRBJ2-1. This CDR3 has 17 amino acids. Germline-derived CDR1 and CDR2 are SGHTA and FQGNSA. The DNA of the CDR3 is TGTGCCAGCAGCCCCTCCCCGCCCACCTTTAGGGACCACGAGCAGTTCTTC. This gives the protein CASSPSPPTFRDHEQFF.